The 6 T cell receptor beta chains reported below all come from one sample, sequenced in a study of OX40 agonist ivuxolimab in advanced cancers. Repertoires were generated with immunoSEQ multiplex PCR, while TCRdb's copy carries only in-frame clones and drops some. The sample yields about 78,000 clones, over 75% seen once. The sample in question was CD4+ or CD8+ T cells sorted from blood, obtained in a trial of the OX40 agonist ivuxolimab. The source is an adult with an advanced solid tumor such as melanoma, head and neck, liver or kidney cancer.

The table lists this clone with a few counts. The rearrangement joins TRBV7-9 to TRBJ2-7, with D possibly TRBD2 on 6 matching bases. CDR1 is SEHNR, CDR2 FQNEAQ, per germline (reference sequence). The V and J ends lost 2 bases and 4 bases respectively, with 12 bases between them. This CDR3 region has 14 residues. This chain's CDR3 is CASSLMAGPYEQYF. Here the CDR3 DNA reads TGTGCCAGCAGCTTAATGGCGGGACCGTACGAGCAGTACTTC.

This clone was counted a few times. The rearrangement uses TRBV13 and TRBJ2-7, with 8 bases that match TRBD2. CDR3 length: 19 amino acids. Germline V gene lookup returns CDR1 PRHDT and CDR2 FYEKMQ (reference sequence). V shed 0 bases and J 1 base; nucleotides not matched to a gene: 14. CDR3 residues: CASSLGRSLGLGGSYEQYF. The CDR3 nucleotides read TGTGCCAGCAGCTTAGGCCGGTCCTTGGGACTAGGAGGTTCCTACGAGCAGTACTTC.

The chain carries TRBV19 and TRBJ1-3; D not certain. Germline CDR1 and CDR2: LNHDA and SQIVND (reference sequence). V lost 6 bases and J 0 bases, leaving 6 bases between the germline ends. The length of the CDR3 is 13 residues. The CDR3 loop is CASRISSGNTIYF. Written as DNA, the CDR3 is TGTGCCAGTAGAATTAGCTCTGGAAACACCATATATTTT.

In this sample, this clone turned up a few times. The chain has TRBV28 and TRBJ2-1; TRBD2 is a possible D gene (5 bases). V lost 4 bases and J lost 7, with 17 bases in between. Germline assignment: CDR1 MDHEN and CDR2 SYDVKM. There are 15 residues in the CDR3. CDR3 DNA sequence: TGTGCCAGCAGTTCGGAGCGGAGCCCGCCTAATGAGCAGTTCTTC. This gives the protein CASSSERSPPNEQFF.

In this sample, this clone turned up a few times. This chain connects TRBV27 to TRBJ2-1, with 7 bases lining up with TRBD1. Germline CDR1 MNHEY, CDR2 SMNVEV (reference sequence). The CDR3 runs to 12 residues. Unmatched junction bases numbered 5, after V lost 5 bases and J lost 10 bases. The CDR3 region is CASSHRGEEQFF. The CDR3 bases are TGTGCCAGCAGTCACAGGGGCGAGGAGCAGTTCTTC.

This clone was picked up a small number of times. The J gene is TRBJ2-3, the V gene TRBV14; maybe TRBD2 (5 bases). V was cut by 5 bases and J by 5 bases, with 8 bases left in between. CDR1 SGHDN and CDR2 FVKESK come from the germline V gene. The CDR3 totals 12 residues. The CDR3 region is CASSFRGDTQYF. The CDR3 DNA reads TGTGCCAGCAGCTTTCGGGGAGATACGCAGTATTTT.